These T cell receptor beta chains were read from a single sample in a study of regulatory T cells in long-lasting Graves disease. Each CDR3 protein gets one entry after TCRdb re-called the multiplex PCR reads with MiXCR. The table records 620,000 or so distinct CDR3 sequences, 15% to 20% of them present only once. This same sample was also taken into another study, of T cells in Graves' hyperthyroidism and ophthalmopathy.

The sequenced sample was peripheral blood mononuclear cells (PBMCs), obtained at new diagnosis, from a patient treated with antithyroid drugs. The receptor set was obtained from a woman aged 30 to 39 with Graves disease. CDR3s include the opening cysteine and the closing phenylalanine or tryptophan. The D gene is left open where the match is weak. Size is omitted from some rows. Given values are once, few, many or a class for expanded clones.

>TRBD1|TRBV28|TRBJ2-7|many
TGTGCCAGCAGTTCCCCGGGACAGCAAGCCTACGAGCAGTACTTC
CASSSPGQQAYEQYF
>NA|TRBV20-1|TRBJ1-1|few
TGCAGTGCTAGAGGACGGGAGGAGACCGGAGCTTTCTTT
CSARGREETGAFF
>NA|TRBV12-3/TRBV12-4|TRBJ1-2|many
TGTGCCAGCAGTTTAACAAAATGGGTGGATGGCTACACCTTC
CASSLTKWVDGYTF
>NA|TRBV20-1|TRBJ2-1|many
TGCAGTGCTAGGGAGGGCTACAATGAGCAGTTCTTC
CSAREGYNEQFF
>TRBD1|TRBV20-1|TRBJ2-1|NA
TGCAGTGCTCCGGGACAGGGAGCCAGCAATGAGCAGTTCTTC
CSAPGQGASNEQFF
>TRBD2|TRBV2|TRBJ2-7|many
TGTGCCAGCACCCCGCGGGGGGTCTCCTACGAGCAGTACTTC
CASTPRGVSYEQYF
>NA|TRBV19|TRBJ1-5|NA
TGTGCCAGTAGTATCGGCCCGGCTCCTATACAGCCCCAGCATTTT
CASSIGPAPIQPQHF
>TRBD2|TRBV28|TRBJ2-7|NA
TGTGCCAGCAGTTCGGTCGGGGACCATAGCGGGGGGATCCCCTGCGAGCAGTACTTC
CASSSVGDHSGGIPCEQYF
>TRBD1|TRBV10-3|TRBJ2-3|NA
TGTGCCGTCGCATCCGGGACAGACAAAACAGATACGCAGTATTTT
CAVASGTDKTDTQYF
>NA|TRBV18|TRBJ1-1|many
TGTGCCAGCTCTTTTAATTACGACAGTACCACTGAAGCTTTCTTT
CASSFNYDSTTEAFF
>NA|TRBV27|TRBJ1-5|few
TGTGCCAGCAGTTTTCAAGACGGCATTAATCAGCCCCAGCATTTT
CASSFQDGINQPQHF
>TRBD1|TRBV6-2/TRBV6-3|TRBJ1-5|many
TGTGCCAGCAGGGATACAGGGGGCTACAATCAGCCCCAGCATTTT
CASRDTGGYNQPQHF
>NA|TRBV2|TRBJ2-3|many
TGTGCCAGCAGTGAAATTACGGCTAGTGGCACAGATACGCAGTATTTT
CASSEITASGTDTQYF
>NA|TRBV5-1|TRBJ1-2|NA
TGCGCCAGCAGCTTGGCGTCCGGGGGCAGTTATGACTACACCTTC
CASSLASGGSYDYTF
>NA|TRBV7-9|TRBJ1-3|few
TGTGCCAGCAGCTTAGCCATGACAAGCTCTGGAAACACCATATATTTT
CASSLAMTSSGNTIYF
>NA|TRBV28|TRBJ1-6|many
TGTGCCAGCAGTTTGGGGGTCCTGACCCAGAATTCACCCCTCCACTTT
CASSLGVLTQNSPLHF
>NA|TRBV28|TRBJ2-7|few
TGTGCCAGCAAGGGCCAAACCTACGAGCAGTACTTC
CASKGQTYEQYF
>NA|TRBV11-2|TRBJ1-4|few
TGTGCCAGCAGCTTGGGTAGGGCTGCAACTAATGAAAAACTGTTTTTT
CASSLGRAATNEKLFF
>TRBD2|TRBV20-1|TRBJ2-1|many
TGCAGTGCTAGAGATCGGACCGAACTTTCCCAAGCGGGGTACAATGAGCAGTTCTTC
CSARDRTELSQAGYNEQFF
>NA|TRBV28|TRBJ1-3|many
TGTGCCAGCAGTAGTCCCCTTGGAGACACCATATATTTT
CASSSPLGDTIYF
>TRBD2|TRBV5-6|TRBJ2-2|few
TGTGCCAGTTCCTTCCTAGCGGCCGACACCGGGGAGCTGTTTTTT
CASSFLAADTGELFF
>NA|TRBV13|TRBJ1-2|many
TGTGCCAGCAGCCTGTCGTTGGGTCATGGCTACACCTTC
CASSLSLGHGYTF
>TRBD2|TRBV20-1|TRBJ2-4|NA
TGCAGTGCTAGAGATTTTAGGCTAGCGGTAATGTCGCAGTACTTC
CSARDFRLAVMSQYF
>NA|TRBV5-1|TRBJ1-2|once
TGCGCCAGCGGTTTAACAGCGAGCAACTATGGCTACACCTTC
CASGLTASNYGYTF
>NA|TRBV7-2|TRBJ2-5|NA
TGTGCCAGCAGCCCCCCCCCTAGCTACCAAGAGACCCAGTACTTC
CASSPPPSYQETQYF
>TRBD1|TRBV20-1|TRBJ1-1|many
TGCAGTGCTAGCATGGCAGGGGGCACTGAAGCTTTCTTT
CSASMAGGTEAFF
>NA|TRBV29-1|TRBJ1-1|NA
TGCAGCGTTGGTTCCACAGTGGGGAACACTGAAGCTTTCTTT
CSVGSTVGNTEAFF
>NA|TRBV12-3/TRBV12-4|TRBJ2-3|many
TGTGCCAGCAGTTTGGATAGGGTCAGCACAGATACGCAGTATTTT
CASSLDRVSTDTQYF
>NA|TRBV24-1|TRBJ2-6|NA
TGTGCCACCAGTGACCGTGGACGGGTCTCTGGGGCCAACGTCCTGACTTTC
CATSDRGRVSGANVLTF
>TRBD1|TRBV10-3|TRBJ1-1|NA
TGTGCCATCAGTGACAGGGGGTCCACTGAAGCTTTCTTT
CAISDRGSTEAFF
>TRBD1|TRBV11-2|TRBJ1-1|NA
TGTGCCAGCAACCTAGGGGGCCTAAACACTGAAGCTTTCTTT
CASNLGGLNTEAFF
>TRBD1|TRBV2|TRBJ1-1|once
TGTGTCAGCAGTGACCACGCCGGGACAGAGAACATTGAAGCTTTCTTT
CVSSDHAGTENIEAFF
>TRBD1|TRBV18|TRBJ1-5|few
TGTGCCAGCTCCCAGTCAGAAGGGGGCTGGCCCCAGCATTTT
CASSQSEGGWPQHF
>TRBD2|TRBV7-9|TRBJ2-1|NA
TGTGCCAGCAAGCGGGGAACCGACCTCAATGAGCAGTTCTTC
CASKRGTDLNEQFF
>NA|TRBV20-1|TRBJ1-1|few
TGCAGTGCTAGCCATTCGCGGTCCCCTGAAGCTTTCTTT
CSASHSRSPEAFF
>NA|TRBV19|TRBJ2-1|NA
TGTGCCAGTAGCTCGGCGGGATCCTACAATGAGCAGTTCTTC
CASSSAGSYNEQFF
>NA|TRBV30|TRBJ2-2|few
TGTGCCTGGAGCCCACTCCCCGGGGAGCTGTTTTTT
CAWSPLPGELFF
>TRBD2|TRBV19|TRBJ2-3|few
TGTGCCAGTAGTATAGGGGCCGCACTAGCGGGAGGGCAGACGCAGTATTTT
CASSIGAALAGGQTQYF
>NA|TRBV11-1|TRBJ2-2|NA
TGTGCCAGCAGCTTAGTCGCGAGCGGGACCGGGGAGCTGTTTTTT
CASSLVASGTGELFF
>TRBD2|TRBV7-2|TRBJ2-5|many
TGTGCCAGCAGCTTAGCCGGCGGGGGAGAGACCCAGTACTTC
CASSLAGGGETQYF
>NA|TRBV9|TRBJ1-2|NA
TGTGCCAGCAGCGTAGGTGCTCAAAAGGATGGCTACACCTTC
CASSVGAQKDGYTF
>TRBD1|TRBV20-1|TRBJ2-7|NA
TGCAGTGCCACCCCCGGTACAGGGGGCTACGAGCAGTACTTC
CSATPGTGGYEQYF
>NA|TRBV28|TRBJ2-7|NA
TGTGCCAGCAGTCCAATAGGAAGCGGCCCTTACGAGCAGTACTTC
CASSPIGSGPYEQYF
>NA|TRBV28|TRBJ1-1|NA
TGTGCCAGCAGTTTAGGGGGTCGGCCGATGAACACTGAAGCTTTCTTT
CASSLGGRPMNTEAFF
>NA|TRBV7-2|TRBJ1-4|few
TGTGCCAGCAGCCGCGAGGCTGCGGCTAATGAAAAACTGTTTTTT
CASSREAAANEKLFF
>TRBD2|TRBV7-8|TRBJ2-1|NA
TGCGCCAGCAGCCACTATAGCGGGAGGGCCCCCGATGAGCAGTTCTTC
CASSHYSGRAPDEQFF
>TRBD2|TRBV4-1|TRBJ2-2|NA
TGCGCCAGTTTCGCGGCGGGAGGGCCTAGCGGGGAGCTGTTTTTT
CASFAAGGPSGELFF
>TRBD1|TRBV28|TRBJ2-7|many
TGTGCCAGTTTCGAGATAAAGGGGGCCACCTACGAGCAGTACTTC
CASFEIKGATYEQYF
>NA|TRBV19|TRBJ2-5|NA
TGTGCCAGTCATGCGTCAGCTGGGACCCAGTACTTC
CASHASAGTQYF
>NA|TRBV7-2|TRBJ2-5|many
TGTGCCAGCAGTTCACAGGGAATGTACCAAGAGACCCAGTACTTC
CASSSQGMYQETQYF
>NA|TRBV7-9|TRBJ2-7|few
TGTGCCAGCAGCTCGCACAGCATAAAGTCCTACGAGCAGTACTTC
CASSSHSIKSYEQYF
>TRBD2|TRBV29-1|TRBJ2-1|few
TGCAGCACGTCCGGGACTAGCGGGAGAGTGTTTAATGAGCAGTTCTTC
CSTSGTSGRVFNEQFF
>TRBD1|TRBV7-9|TRBJ1-6|NA
TGTGCCAGCAGCCCCGGACAGGGCTTAAGCTCCTATAATTCACCCCTCCACTTT
CASSPGQGLSSYNSPLHF
>TRBD2|TRBV28|TRBJ2-5|many
TGTGCCAGCACCTTACCCGGGAGGGGGCAAGAGACCCAGTACTTC
CASTLPGRGQETQYF
>NA|TRBV20-1|TRBJ1-3|few
TGCAGTGCGCAGACAGGCTATGGAAACACCATATATTTT
CSAQTGYGNTIYF
>NA|TRBV5-1|TRBJ2-2|few
TGCGCCAGCAGCAGACTCCGGACGAACACCGGGGAGCTGTTTTTT
CASSRLRTNTGELFF
>NA|TRBV11-2|TRBJ2-2|many
TGTGCCAGCAGGGGGGCCACCGGGGAGCTGTTTTTT
CASRGATGELFF
>NA|TRBV7-8|TRBJ2-2|many
TGTGCCAGCAGCTTTCGGGCGACGGGGGAGCTGTTTTTT
CASSFRATGELFF
>NA|TRBV2|TRBJ1-1|many
TGTGCCAGCAGTATCTCGGACGGCAAACAAGCTTTCTTT
CASSISDGKQAFF
>NA|TRBV20-1|TRBJ2-3|many
TGCAGTGCTAAAAAGGGGGGAGGGCCCTCAGATACGCAGTATTTT
CSAKKGGGPSDTQYF